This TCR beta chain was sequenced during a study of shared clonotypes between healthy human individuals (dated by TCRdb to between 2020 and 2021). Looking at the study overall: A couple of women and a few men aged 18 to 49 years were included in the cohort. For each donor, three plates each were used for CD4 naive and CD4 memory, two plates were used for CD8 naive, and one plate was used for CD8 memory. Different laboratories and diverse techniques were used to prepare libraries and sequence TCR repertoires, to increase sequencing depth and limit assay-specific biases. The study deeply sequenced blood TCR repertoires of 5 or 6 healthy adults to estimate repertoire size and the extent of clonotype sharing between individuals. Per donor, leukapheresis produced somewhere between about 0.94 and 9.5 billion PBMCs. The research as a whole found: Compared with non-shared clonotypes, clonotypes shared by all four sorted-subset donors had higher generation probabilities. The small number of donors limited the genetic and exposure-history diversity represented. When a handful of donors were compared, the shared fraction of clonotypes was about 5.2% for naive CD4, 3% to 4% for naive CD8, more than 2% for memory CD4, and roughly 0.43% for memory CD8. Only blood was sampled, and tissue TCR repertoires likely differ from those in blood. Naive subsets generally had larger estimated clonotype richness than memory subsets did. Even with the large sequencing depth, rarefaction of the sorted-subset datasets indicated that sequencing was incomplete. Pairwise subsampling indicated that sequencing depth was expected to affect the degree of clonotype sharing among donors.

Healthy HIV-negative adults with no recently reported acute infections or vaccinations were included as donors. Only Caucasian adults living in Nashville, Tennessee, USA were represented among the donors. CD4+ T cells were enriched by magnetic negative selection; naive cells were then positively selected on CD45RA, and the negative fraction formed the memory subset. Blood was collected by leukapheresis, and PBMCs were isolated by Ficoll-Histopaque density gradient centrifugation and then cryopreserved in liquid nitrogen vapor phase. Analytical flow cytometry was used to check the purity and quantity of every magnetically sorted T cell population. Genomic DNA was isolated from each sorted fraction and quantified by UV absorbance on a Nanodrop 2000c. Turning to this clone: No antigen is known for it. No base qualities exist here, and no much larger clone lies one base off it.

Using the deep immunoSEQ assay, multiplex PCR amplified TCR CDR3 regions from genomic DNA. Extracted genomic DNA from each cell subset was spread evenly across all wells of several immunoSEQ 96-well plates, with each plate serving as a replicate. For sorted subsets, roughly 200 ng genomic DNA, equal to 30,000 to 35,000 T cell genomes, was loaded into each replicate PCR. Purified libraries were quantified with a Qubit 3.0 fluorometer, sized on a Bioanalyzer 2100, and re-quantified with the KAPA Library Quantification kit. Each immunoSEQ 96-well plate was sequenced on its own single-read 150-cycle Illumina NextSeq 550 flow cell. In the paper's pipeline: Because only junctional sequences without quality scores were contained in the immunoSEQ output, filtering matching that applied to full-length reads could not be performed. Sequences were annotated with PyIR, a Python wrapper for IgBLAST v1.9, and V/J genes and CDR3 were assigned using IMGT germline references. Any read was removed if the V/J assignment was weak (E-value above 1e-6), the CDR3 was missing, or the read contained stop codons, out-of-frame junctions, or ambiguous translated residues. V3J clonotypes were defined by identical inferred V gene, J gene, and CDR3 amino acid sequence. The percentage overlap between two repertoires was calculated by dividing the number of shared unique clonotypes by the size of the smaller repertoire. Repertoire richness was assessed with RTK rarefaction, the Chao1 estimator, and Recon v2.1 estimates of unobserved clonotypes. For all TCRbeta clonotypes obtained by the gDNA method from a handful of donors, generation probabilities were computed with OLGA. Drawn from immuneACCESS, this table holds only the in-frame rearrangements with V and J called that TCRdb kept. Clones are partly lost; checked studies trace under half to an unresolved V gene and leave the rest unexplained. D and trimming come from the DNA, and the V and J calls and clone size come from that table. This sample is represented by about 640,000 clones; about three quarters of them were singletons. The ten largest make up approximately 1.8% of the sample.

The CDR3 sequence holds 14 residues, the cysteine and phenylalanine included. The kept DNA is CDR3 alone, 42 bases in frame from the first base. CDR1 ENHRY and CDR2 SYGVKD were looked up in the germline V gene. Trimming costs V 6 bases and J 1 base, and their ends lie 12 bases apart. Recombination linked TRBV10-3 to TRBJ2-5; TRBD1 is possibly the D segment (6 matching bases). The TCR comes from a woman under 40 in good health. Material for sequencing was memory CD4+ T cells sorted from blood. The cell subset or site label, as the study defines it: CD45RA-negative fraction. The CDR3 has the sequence CAIRGDNGQETQYF. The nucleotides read TGTGCCATCAGGGGGGACAACGGCCAAGAGACCCAGTACTTC.